Listed here are 27 T cell receptor beta chains from one sample, sequenced in a study of molecular identifiers for immune sequencing clone quantification. TCRdb ran MiXCR on the PCR reads and lists one entry per CDR3 protein. In the table there are 400,000 to 600,000 distinct CDR3 sequences, around 23% of which are singletons. Specimen: naive CD8+ T cells from blood, with Jurkat cell RNA spiked in. Subset defined: FACS-sorted CD8+CD4-CCR7+CD45RA+ naive T cells. These receptors were obtained from a human donor in good health. Some libraries in this study had Jurkat cell RNA spiked in.

This clonotype was found a few times. The rearrangement links TRBV9 to TRBJ2-5, with D tentatively TRBD2 (6 bases). CDR1 and CDR2 (germline): SGDLS, YYNGEE. The CDR3 consists of 15 residues. V lost 3 bases to trimming and J lost 1 base, with 13 bases between them. The CDR3 reads CASSGRDSPQETQYF. CDR3 DNA sequence: TGTGCCAGCAGCGGACGGGACTCGCCCCAAGAGACCCAGTACTTC.

This chain connects TRBV19 to TRBJ1-3; D gene ambiguous. Germline V gives CDR1 LNHDA, CDR2 SQIVND (reference sequence). V lost 7 bases and J 4 bases, leaving 5 bases between the germline ends. The CDR3 spans 11 residues. The CDR3 region is CASKQGNTIYF. The CDR3 nucleotides read TGTGCCAGTAAACAAGGAAACACCATATATTTT. The full variable domain, its missing parts supplied by reference TRBV19 and TRBJ1-3, is DGGITQSPKYLFRKEGQNVTLSCEQNLNHDAMYWYRQDPGQGLRLIYYSQIVNDFQKGDIAEGYSVSREKKESFPLTVTSAQKNPTAFYLCASKQGNTIYFGEGSWLTVV.

This clonotype has just a few counts. This chain connects TRBV7-9 to TRBJ2-7; D uncertain. This CDR3 is 12 amino acids long. V was shortened by 5 bases and J by 4 bases, with 9 bases between the two germline ends. Germline CDR1 reads SEHNR; CDR2 reads FQNEAQ (reference sequence). CDR3 nucleotide sequence: TGTGCCAGCAGCCTGACCGAATACGAGCAGTACTTC. As protein: CASSLTEYEQYF.

This clonotype was seen only once. This may come from a read error, since a much larger clone is one base off. The V and J genes are TRBV29-1 and TRBJ2-4; no definite D call. The V gene lost 5 bases and the J gene lost 5 bases, with 10 bases spanning the gap. The CDR3 covers 12 residues. Germline values: CDR1 SQVTM, CDR2 ANQGSEA. CDR3 coding DNA: TGCAGCGTTTCCGTGTTTCAAAACATTCAGTACTTC. Amino acids: CSVSVFQNIQYF.

The sample holds a few counts of this clonotype. The chain couples TRBV20-1 to TRBJ2-5; no definite D call. Germline CDR1 DFQATT, CDR2 SNEGSKA (reference sequence). Trimming took off 6 bases at V and 5 bases at J, with 16 bases between the two ends. The CDR3 is 13 amino acids. The CDR3 DNA reads TGCAGTGCCCAGGTCGCTAGTTGGGAGACCCAGTACTTC. Protein sequence: CSAQVASWETQYF.

As regards this clonotype: A much larger clonotype is one base distant, so this may be a read error. The chain joins TRBV29-1 to TRBJ1-1; D possibly corresponds to TRBD1 (6 bases). The CDR3 runs to 12 residues. V dropped 6 bases and J dropped 4 bases, with 12 bases sitting between them. Germline CDR1 reads SQVTM; CDR2 reads ANQGSEA. CDR3 region: CSVRTEGTEAFF. The CDR3 coding sequence is TGCAGCGTGCGGACAGAGGGCACTGAAGCTTTCTTT.

This sequence joins TRBV27 and TRBJ1-1; the D gene is possibly TRBD1 (5 bases). The CDR3 is made up of 18 amino acids. The germline V gene has CDR1 MNHEY and CDR2 SMNVEV (reference sequence). V shed 5 bases and J shed 5 bases, with 27 bases lying between them. CDR3 DNA: TGTGCCAGCAGTCCACACGTGGGGCCTAACGCGTTTGGAACTGAAGCTTTCTTT. Translation: CASSPHVGPNAFGTEAFF.

The V call is TRBV30, the J call TRBJ2-7; D might be TRBD1 (6 bases). Trimming left V 4 bases short and J 2 bases short, with 12 bases between. Germline V lookup: CDR1 GTSNPN, CDR2 SVGIG (reference sequence). The CDR3 is 13 amino acids. The CDR3 reads CAWTDGGPYEQYF. The CDR3 DNA follows: TGTGCCTGGACAGATGGGGGCCCCTACGAGCAGTACTTC. Together with reference TRBV30 and TRBJ2-7, the CDR3 gives the full variable domain: SQTIHQWPATLVQPVGSPLSLECTVEGTSNPNLYWYRQAAGRGLQLLFYSVGIGQISSEVPQNLSASRPQDRQFILSSKKLLLSDSGFYLCAWTDGGPYEQYFGPGTRLTVT.

This clonotype occurred a few times. This chain joins TRBV3-1 and TRBJ2-5; 12 bases line up with TRBD2. The length of the CDR3 is 18 residues. Germline loops: CDR1 LGHDT, CDR2 YNNKEL (reference sequence). V lost 0 bases, J lost 4 bases, and 9 bases stayed unmatched. The CDR3 spells CASSQDWLAGGLLETQYF. The CDR3 DNA sequence: TGTGCCAGCAGCCAAGATTGGCTAGCGGGGGGGCTTTTAGAGACCCAGTACTTC.

This clonotype was seen only once. An end of the junction differs from the germline gene, which may be a read error. The gene calls are TRBV6-2 or TRBV6-3 and TRBJ2-5; no clear D gene. From germline, CDR1 is MNHEY and CDR2 SVGEGT. The CDR3 loop spans 12 amino acids. The CDR3 loop is CDSRQFQETQYF. CDR3 coding DNA: TGTGACAGCAGGCAATTCCAAGAGACCCAGTACTTC.

The rearrangement uses TRBV5-1 and TRBJ2-7; 8 bases are a match to TRBD1. Germline values: CDR1 SGHRS, CDR2 YFSETQ. The CDR3 is 15 residues long. Trimming took 4 bases from V and 2 from J; bases not matched to a gene: 8. The CDR3 region is CASSRETGETYEQYF. CDR3 bases: TGCGCCAGCAGCAGGGAGACAGGGGAGACCTACGAGCAGTACTTC.

The chain is built from TRBV12-3 or TRBV12-4 and TRBJ1-1, with TRBD1 matching over 7 bases. Trimming removed 7 bases from V and 1 base from J; junction bases left unmatched: 3. The CDR3 contains 13 residues. This CDR3 reads CASTWTGNTEAFF. The CDR3 DNA follows: TGTGCCAGCACCTGGACAGGGAACACTGAAGCTTTCTTT.

This chain links TRBV7-3 with TRBJ2-1; 11 positions agree with TRBD2. V trimming: 6 bases; J trimming: 10 bases; junction bases outside the gene matches: 11. The CDR3 sequence is 15 residues long. CDR1 SGHTA and CDR2 FQGTGA come from the germline V gene. The CDR3 region has the DNA TGTGCCAGCAGACCAATAGCGGGAGGGCCGGGGGAGCAGTTCTTC. Residues: CASRPIAGGPGEQFF.

The rearrangement joins TRBV29-1 to TRBJ2-2; D perhaps matches TRBD1 (7 bases). CDR1 and CDR2 from the germline V gene are SQVTM and ANQGSEA. The CDR3 runs to 13 residues. V shed 5 bases and J shed 6 bases, with 13 bases lying between them. CDR3 bases: TGCAGCGTTAAAACCAGGGGGGCCGGGGAGCTGTTTTTT. Amino acids: CSVKTRGAGELFF.

This clonotype was picked up many times. The genes are TRBV5-1 and TRBJ2-5, with a tentative D call TRBD1 (5 bases). Per the germline V gene, CDR1 is SGHRS and CDR2 is YFSETQ. Trimming removed 0 bases from V and 1 base from J, with 10 bases in between. The CDR3 runs to 15 residues. CDR3 region: CASSLGQSIQETQYF. Here the CDR3 DNA reads TGCGCCAGCAGCTTGGGACAGAGCATCCAAGAGACCCAGTACTTC.

This clonotype was detected many times. The chain has TRBV7-9 and TRBJ2-3, with D uncertain. This CDR3 contains 12 residues. Trimming removed 5 bases at V and 4 bases at J, with 7 bases between. Germline V CDR1 and CDR2: SEHNR, FQNEAQ (reference sequence). CDR3 loop: CASSPAADTQYF. In DNA, the CDR3 is TGTGCCAGCAGCCCTGCGGCAGATACGCAGTATTTT.

This clonotype was recorded at least ten times. The chain carries TRBV7-2 and TRBJ2-1; D is unclear. The V and J ends lost 2 bases and 7 bases respectively, with 9 bases between them. The CDR3 contains 13 residues. CDR1 is SGHTA and CDR2 is FQGNSA in the germline V gene. CDR3 amino acids: CASSLTVENEQFF. The CDR3 DNA sequence: TGTGCCAGCAGCTTAACGGTTGAGAATGAGCAGTTCTTC. Based on the CDR3 plus reference TRBV7-2 and TRBJ2-1, the full variable domain is GAGVSQSPSNKVTEKGKDVELRCDPISGHTALYWYRQSLGQGLEFLIYFQGNSAPDKSGLPSDRFSAERTGGSVSTLTIQRTQQEDSAVYLCASSLTVENEQFFGPGTRLTVL.

V is TRBV6-5 and J is TRBJ2-1; 7 bases match TRBD2. Unmatched junction bases numbered 5, after V lost 3 bases and J lost 6 bases. CDR1 and CDR2 (germline): MNHEY, SVGAGI. This CDR3 spans 14 amino acids. This CDR3 is CASSYGGRSNEQFF. The CDR3, as DNA: TGTGCCAGCAGTTATGGCGGGAGATCCAATGAGCAGTTCTTC.

The sample holds a few counts of this clonotype. This chain links TRBV7-9 with TRBJ1-4; no clear D gene. CDR1 is SEHNR and CDR2 is FQNEAQ in the germline V gene (reference sequence). V was trimmed by 5 bases and J by 8 bases, leaving 15 bases between them. The CDR3 is 14 residues long. The CDR3 protein is CASSPPVKGEKLFF. CDR3 sequence (DNA): TGTGCCAGCAGCCCCCCGGTTAAAGGGGAAAAACTGTTTTTT.

This clonotype was counted ten times or more. This chain joins TRBV7-9 and TRBJ1-2; D remains ambiguous. V was trimmed by 3 bases and J by 0 bases, leaving 8 bases between them. This CDR3 contains 14 residues. Germline V CDR1 and CDR2: SEHNR, FQNEAQ (reference sequence). The CDR3 reads CASSFRPPNYGYTF. Written as DNA, the CDR3 is TGTGCCAGCAGCTTTCGACCGCCTAACTATGGCTACACCTTC.

This clonotype was recorded many times. V gene TRBV27 combines with J gene TRBJ2-2; D not certain. The germline CDR1 and CDR2 sequences are MNHEY and SMNVEV (reference sequence). The CDR3 contains 13 residues. Trimming pared 0 bases from V and 5 bases from J, leaving 4 bases between. The CDR3 DNA reads TGTGCCAGCAGTTTATCGAGGACCGGGGAGCTGTTTTTT. Its translation is CASSLSRTGELFF.

Worth noting for this clonotype: The germline gene is not matched at one end of the junction; a read error may be the cause. This chain connects TRBV29-1 to TRBJ2-6, with D perhaps given as TRBD1 or TRBD2 (5 bases each). The V gene's germline CDR1 is SQVTM and CDR2 ANQGSEA. The CDR3 has 16 residues. The chain's CDR3 is CSVTGTGLSGANILTF. The CDR3 DNA is TGCAGCGTGACCGGGACGGGTCTCTCTGGGGCCAACATCCTGACTTTC.

This clonotype was observed a few times. The chain couples TRBV4-3 to TRBJ2-3, with 10 bases fitting TRBD2. Trimming cost V 0 bases and J 3 bases; bases outside gene matches: 9. The CDR3 totals 18 residues. CDR1 LGHNA and CDR2 YSLEER come from the germline V gene. The CDR3 DNA sequence: TGCGCCAGCAGCCAAGATCAAGTTAGCGGGGGGACTACAGATACGCAGTATTTT. Translating gives CASSQDQVSGGTTDTQYF.

This clonotype was counted ten times or more. The chain links TRBV7-9 to TRBJ1-1; tentative D call: TRBD1 (5 bases). V dropped 2 bases and J dropped 1 base, with 8 bases sitting between them. Germline values: CDR1 SEHNR, CDR2 FQNEAQ (reference sequence). There are 14 residues in the CDR3. The CDR3 nucleotides read TGTGCCAGCAGCTTACCAGGGAAGAACACTGAAGCTTTCTTT. This encodes CASSLPGKNTEAFF.

This clonotype was counted only a few times. This rearrangement joins TRBV7-9 to TRBJ2-7, with TRBD2 matching over 8 bases. Germline trimming cut 0 bases from V and 5 bases from J; bases unmatched to any gene: 6. CDR3 length: 15 residues. Germline CDR1 and CDR2: SEHNR and FQNEAQ (reference sequence). CDR3 residues: CASSLAPSGRHEQYF. The CDR3 DNA reads as TGTGCCAGCAGCTTAGCCCCCAGCGGGAGACACGAGCAGTACTTC.

On this clonotype itself: This may be a read error: a much more frequent sequence differs by one nucleotide. The chain employs TRBV10-3 and TRBJ2-5; D is uncertain. This CDR3 is 13 amino acids long. CDR1 and CDR2 (germline): ENHRY, SYGVKD. The CDR3 protein is CAISEVSQEAQYF. In nucleotides, the CDR3 is TGTGCCATCAGTGAAGTCAGCCAAGAGGCCCAGTACTTC.

This clonotype appeared a few times. The chain couples TRBV9 to TRBJ2-7, with D possibly being TRBD1 or TRBD2 (7 bases each). Germline V gene sequence: CDR1 SGDLS, CDR2 YYNGEE. The CDR3 consists of 14 residues. Between the trimmed V and J ends, which lost 3 bases and 6 bases, there was a span of 16 bases. CDR3 in DNA: TGTGCCAGCAGCGCAGGGAGGGGGCCCAGCGAGCAGTACTTC. This translates into CASSAGRGPSEQYF.